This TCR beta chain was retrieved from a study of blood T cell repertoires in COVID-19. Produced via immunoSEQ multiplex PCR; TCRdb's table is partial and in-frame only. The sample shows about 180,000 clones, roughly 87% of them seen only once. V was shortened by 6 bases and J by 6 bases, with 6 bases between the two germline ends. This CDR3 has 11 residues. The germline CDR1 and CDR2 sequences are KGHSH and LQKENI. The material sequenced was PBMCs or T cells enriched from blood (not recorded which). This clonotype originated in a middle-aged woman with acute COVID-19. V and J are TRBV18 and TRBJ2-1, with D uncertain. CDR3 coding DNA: TGTGCCAGCTCTGAAGCCAATGAGCAGTTCTTC. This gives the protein CASSEANEQFF.